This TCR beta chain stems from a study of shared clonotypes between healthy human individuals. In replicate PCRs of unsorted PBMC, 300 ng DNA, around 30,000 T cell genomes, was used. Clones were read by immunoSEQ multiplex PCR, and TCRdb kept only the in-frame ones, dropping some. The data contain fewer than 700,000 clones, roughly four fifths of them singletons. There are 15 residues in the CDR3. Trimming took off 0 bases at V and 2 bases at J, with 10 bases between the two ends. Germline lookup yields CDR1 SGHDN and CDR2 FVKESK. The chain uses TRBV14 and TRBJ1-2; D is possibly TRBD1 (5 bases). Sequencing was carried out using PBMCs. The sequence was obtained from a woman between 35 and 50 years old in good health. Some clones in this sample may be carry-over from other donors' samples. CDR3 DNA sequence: TGTGCCAGCAGCCAAGATGGGGGATGCAACTATGGCTACACCTTC. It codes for CASSQDGGCNYGYTF.